One and the same sample provided the 15 T cell receptor beta chains below, sequenced in a study of cytomegalovirus exposure and HLA in healthy donors. Profiling relied on immunoSEQ multiplex PCR, and the TCRdb table lists in-frame clones only, not all of them. This sample has approximately 120,000 clones, with roughly 89% found just once. The sample comprised PBMCs. These receptors originate from a woman in her late teens or twenties in good health and CMV-seronegative.

The chain combines TRBV5-6 with TRBJ2-5; the match to TRBD2 covers 9 bases. The CDR3 has 15 amino acids. V was pared by 0 bases and J by 6 bases, with 6 bases of the junction left unmatched. Germline-derived CDR1 and CDR2 are SGHDT and YYEEEE. CDR3 protein: CASSLGGGGEKTQYF. The CDR3, as DNA: TGTGCCAGCAGCTTGGGCGGGGGGGGCGAGAAGACCCAGTACTTC.

V and J are TRBV19 and TRBJ2-2, with D possibly being TRBD1 (5 bases). V lost 3 bases to trimming and J lost 7 bases, with 9 bases between them. CDR3 length: 13 amino acids. Germline V CDR1 and CDR2: LNHDA, SQIVND (reference sequence). The DNA for the CDR3 is TGTGCCAGTAGTATTTTCAGGGTCGGGGAGCTGTTTTTT. Translating it yields CASSIFRVGELFF.

The V gene is TRBV28, the J gene TRBJ2-7; 10 bases agree with TRBD2. CDR3 length: 18 amino acids. The V and J ends lost 1 base and 1 base, in that order; junction bases with no gene match: 10. Germline lookup yields CDR1 MDHEN and CDR2 SYDVKM. The CDR3 region has the DNA TGTGCCAGCAGTTTATCGAAGGGCCTAGCGGGAGTATCCTACGAGCAGTACTTC. This translates into CASSLSKGLAGVSYEQYF.

V and J are TRBV13 and TRBJ2-5; a weak D match, TRBD1 (6 bases). The CDR3 extends over 12 amino acids. The V end lost 5 bases, the J end lost 3 bases, and 7 bases lay between the germline ends. Germline assignment: CDR1 PRHDT and CDR2 FYEKMQ (reference sequence). The CDR3 loop is CASSHREETQYF. CDR3 in DNA: TGTGCCAGCAGCCACAGGGAAGAGACCCAGTACTTC.

The genes are TRBV4-3 and TRBJ2-1, with unresolved D. CDR3 length: 16 amino acids. The germline gives CDR1 LGHNA, CDR2 YSLEER. Trimming pared 0 bases from V and 2 bases from J, leaving 11 bases between. This CDR3 is CASSQEREAPYNEQFF. Here the CDR3 DNA reads TGCGCCAGCAGCCAAGAAAGAGAGGCCCCCTACAATGAGCAGTTCTTC.

The V and J genes are TRBV5-6 and TRBJ1-5; D is unclear. Trimming removed 1 base at V and 7 bases at J, with 9 bases between. The germline gives CDR1 SGHDT, CDR2 YYEEEE. This CDR3 region has 13 residues. The CDR3 is CASSLNTGQPQHF. The CDR3 coding sequence is TGTGCCAGCAGCTTGAACACGGGACAGCCCCAGCATTTT.

The chain has TRBV25-1 and TRBJ2-5; 8 nucleotides match TRBD2. The V and J ends lost 1 base and 5 bases, in that order; junction bases with no gene match: 15. The germline V gene encodes CDR1 MGHDK and CDR2 SYGVNS. The CDR3 consists of 18 residues. The CDR3, as DNA: TGTGCCAGCAGTGAATCGGTCGCGGCGGGGGGCCGGGGGGAGACCCAGTACTTC. Encoded protein: CASSESVAAGGRGETQYF.

The gene calls are TRBV5-1 and TRBJ1-5; 7 nucleotides line up with TRBD1. The length of the CDR3 is 13 residues. Trimming at V came to 5 bases and at J to 7 bases, leaving 6 bases not matched to a gene. Germline V lookup: CDR1 SGHRS, CDR2 YFSETQ. The CDR3 region is CASSFTGEQPQHF. The DNA of the CDR3 is TGCGCCAGCAGTTTTACAGGGGAGCAGCCCCAGCATTTT.

The V and J genes are TRBV18 and TRBJ2-7; 7 bases line up with TRBD1. CDR1 is KGHSH, CDR2 LQKENI, per germline. The CDR3 spans 13 residues. The V and J ends lost 5 bases and 4 bases, in that order; junction bases with no gene match: 5. CDR3 nucleotides: TGTGCCAGCTCAAAAGGGACAGTTTACGAGCAGTACGTC. As protein: CASSKGTVYEQYV.

This chain joins TRBV5-1 and TRBJ2-6, with D tentatively TRBD1 (5 bases). The CDR3 has 16 amino acids. V was shortened by 4 bases and J by 0 bases, with 11 bases between the two germline ends. Germline V gene lookup returns CDR1 SGHRS and CDR2 YFSETQ. CDR3 sequence: CASSITGTSGANVLTF. CDR3 coding DNA: TGCGCCAGCAGCATAACAGGTACCTCTGGGGCCAACGTCCTGACTTTC.

This chain joins TRBV5-1 and TRBJ2-2; tentatively, D is TRBD1 (7 bases). CDR3 length: 15 residues. Trimming left V 5 bases short and J 7 bases short, with 18 bases between. Germline-derived CDR1 and CDR2 are SGHRS and YFSETQ. The CDR3 region is CASSNDRDSGGELFF. The DNA of the CDR3 is TGCGCCAGCAGTAACGACAGGGATAGCGGCGGGGAGCTGTTTTTT.

The gene calls are TRBV6-1 and TRBJ1-5, with D possibly matching TRBD1 (6 bases). The CDR3 sequence is 15 residues long. Trimming pared 1 base from V and 1 base from J, leaving 8 bases between. Looked up from germline, CDR1 is MNHNS and CDR2 is SASEGT. The CDR3 here is CASSEDRASNQPQHF. The CDR3 DNA follows: TGTGCCAGCAGTGAAGACAGGGCCAGCAATCAGCCCCAGCATTTT.

V is TRBV28 and J is TRBJ2-2, with D maybe TRBD2 (5 bases). The CDR3 is 16 amino acids. Deletions cut 6 bases from V and 4 bases from J, with 18 bases between. Germline assignment: CDR1 MDHEN and CDR2 SYDVKM. CDR3 sequence: CASSNGGSAGTGELFF. The CDR3 region has the DNA TGTGCCAGCAGCAATGGAGGAAGCGCGGGCACCGGGGAGCTGTTTTTT. Complete variable domain (other parts from reference TRBV28 and TRBJ2-2): DVKVTQSSRYLVKRTGEKVFLECVQDMDHENMFWYRQDPGLGLRLIYFSYDVKMKEKGDIPEGYSVSREKKERFSLILESASTNQTSMYLCASSNGGSAGTGELFFGEGSRLTVL.

This clone was recorded a few times. The chain links TRBV10-2 to TRBJ2-1; D is unclear. V gave up 0 bases and J gave up 9 bases, with 9 bases separating them. The germline V gene encodes CDR1 WSHSY and CDR2 SAAADI. This CDR3 spans 13 amino acids. This CDR3 is CASSESIGGEQFF. The CDR3 bases are TGCGCCAGCAGTGAGTCGATAGGCGGTGAGCAGTTCTTC.

A word on this clone: This sample also contains other DNA sequences that code for the same CDR3. V gene TRBV11-3 combines with J gene TRBJ2-1; 7 nucleotides align to TRBD2. The V gene's germline CDR1 is SGHNT and CDR2 YENEEA. V lost 4 bases to trimming and J lost 2 bases; unmatched junction nucleotides: 2. The CDR3 is made up of 14 amino acids. DNA of the CDR3: TGTGCCAGCAGCTCCGGACTAGCCTACAATGAGCAGTTCTTC. The encoded protein is CASSSGLAYNEQFF.